What follows are 13 T cell receptor beta chains derived from one specimen sequenced in a study of T cell responses to AZD1222 COVID-19 vaccine. The repertoire was sequenced with immunoSEQ multiplex PCR; TCRdb's copy has only in-frame clones and lacks some. The sample contains 80,000 to 100,000 clones, 87% of which appear only once. The sequencing used peripheral blood, collected 28 days after the second AZD1222 dose. These receptors originate from an adult who received the AZD1222 COVID-19 vaccine.

This clone has only a few counts. The chain joins TRBV6-5 to TRBJ1-3; D call uncertain. CDR1 and CDR2 (germline): MNHEY, SVGAGI. This CDR3 contains 16 residues. Trimming cost V 4 bases and J 1 base, with 14 bases left between them. This CDR3 reads CASSSQVGRSGNTIYF. The CDR3 bases are TGTGCCAGCAGTTCTCAAGTCGGTCGGTCTGGAAACACCATATATTTT.

V is TRBV28 and J is TRBJ1-3; D gene ambiguous. Trimming removed 6 bases at V and 9 bases at J, with 12 bases between. This CDR3 is 12 amino acids long. Looked up from germline, CDR1 is MDHEN and CDR2 is SYDVKM. The CDR3 sequence: CASSNRVGTIYF. The CDR3 DNA reads as TGTGCCAGCAGCAACAGAGTTGGCACCATATATTTT.

The V and J genes are TRBV7-9 and TRBJ2-7, with D unresolved. Germline values: CDR1 SEHNR, CDR2 FQNEAQ (reference sequence). The CDR3 length is 14 residues. V gave up 5 bases and J gave up 2 bases, with 13 bases separating them. As DNA, the CDR3 is TGTGCCAGCAGCCCGAAGGTCTTGCCCTACGAGCAGTACTTC. The encoded protein is CASSPKVLPYEQYF.

The V gene is TRBV3-1 (or the pseudogene TRBV3-2), the J gene TRBJ1-2; D is undetermined. This CDR3 region has 17 residues. V gave up 3 bases and J gave up 7 bases, with 24 bases separating them. Germline lookup yields CDR1 LGHDT and CDR2 YNNKEL (reference sequence). The CDR3 reads CASSHYGPPATIGGYTF. The CDR3 DNA follows: TGTGCCAGCAGCCACTACGGGCCTCCCGCCACTATAGGTGGCTACACCTTC.

J is TRBJ2-3 and V is TRBV11-3, with 7 bases identical to TRBD1. The V segment lost 5 bases and the J segment 4 bases; nucleotides outside the gene matches: 6. Germline loops: CDR1 SGHNT, CDR2 YENEEA. CDR3 size: 14 residues. The CDR3 is CASSARQGSDTQYF. The CDR3 DNA sequence: TGTGCCAGCAGCGCAAGACAGGGATCAGATACGCAGTATTTT.

The chain joins TRBV5-1 to TRBJ1-6; no clear D. V lost 0 bases and J lost 10, with 14 bases in between. The length of the CDR3 is 15 residues. Germline CDR1 SGHRS, CDR2 YFSETQ. CDR3 sequence: CASSLGYGGESPLHF. CDR3 nucleotide sequence: TGCGCCAGCAGCTTGGGTTACGGCGGGGAATCACCCCTCCACTTT.

This rearrangement joins TRBV6-4 to TRBJ2-2; no definite D call. The germline V gene has CDR1 MRHNA and CDR2 SNTAGT. This CDR3 comprises 14 residues. V was shortened by 3 bases and J by 2 bases, with 7 bases between the two germline ends. CDR3 nucleotide sequence: TGTGCCAGCAGTGAGGAACTTAACACCGGGGAGCTGTTTTTT. It encodes CASSEELNTGELFF.

The chain carries TRBV5-1 and TRBJ1-2; the match to TRBD1 covers 8 bases. This CDR3 comprises 13 residues. After removal of 5 bases from V and 8 bases from J, the junction contained 8 bases not matched to a gene. CDR1 and CDR2 from the germline V gene are SGHRS and YFSETQ. The chain's CDR3 is CASSSQGARGYTF. CDR3 in DNA: TGCGCCAGCAGTTCGCAGGGGGCTAGAGGCTACACCTTC.

This sequence joins TRBV28 and TRBJ2-1; tentatively, D is TRBD1 (5 bases). Germline CDR1 is MDHEN and CDR2 is SYDVKM. Between the trimmed V and J ends, which lost 8 bases and 4 bases, there was a span of 12 bases. The CDR3 is 13 residues long. For the CDR3, the DNA is TGTGCCAGCTATTCAGGGTCGTACAATGAGCAGTTCTTC. Its protein is CASYSGSYNEQFF.

The chain employs TRBV6-5 and TRBJ2-7; TRBD2 matches 7 bases. CDR1 and CDR2 (germline): MNHEY, SVGAGI. The length of the CDR3 is 15 residues. The J segment lost 0 bases and the V segment lost 4 bases, leaving 6 bases of the junction unmatched. CDR3 bases: TGTGCCAGCAGTTCAACCCGGGACTACTCCTACGAGCAGTACTTC. The encoded protein is CASSSTRDYSYEQYF.

The V and J genes are TRBV11-1 and TRBJ1-1; tentative D call: TRBD1 (5 bases). CDR1 SGHAT and CDR2 FQDESV come from the germline V gene (reference sequence). CDR3 size: 15 residues. Trimming took off 5 bases at V and 4 bases at J, with 17 bases between the two ends. The CDR3 coding sequence is TGTGCCAGCAGCAAAAGAGGGACGGGGGGCACTGAAGCTTTCTTT. Translation gives CASSKRGTGGTEAFF.

The V call is TRBV4-1, the J call TRBJ1-1, with D perhaps TRBD1 (5 bases). The length of the CDR3 is 12 residues. The germline V gene encodes CDR1 MGHRA and CDR2 YSYEKL. Trimming took 9 bases from V and 8 from J, leaving 16 bases between them. CDR3 protein: CARLKGNSEAFF. The CDR3, as DNA: TGCGCCAGACTTAAGGGGAACTCCGAAGCTTTCTTT.

The chain recombines TRBV7-9 with TRBJ2-1, with TRBD1 as a possible D gene (6 bases). CDR3 length: 15 residues. Per germline, CDR1 SEHNR and CDR2 FQNEAQ (reference sequence). Trimming took 0 bases from V and 7 from J, leaving 13 bases between them. CDR3 bases: TGTGCCAGCAGCTTAGCAGGCCAGGGGTTGAATGAGCAGTTCTTC. Protein: CASSLAGQGLNEQFF.